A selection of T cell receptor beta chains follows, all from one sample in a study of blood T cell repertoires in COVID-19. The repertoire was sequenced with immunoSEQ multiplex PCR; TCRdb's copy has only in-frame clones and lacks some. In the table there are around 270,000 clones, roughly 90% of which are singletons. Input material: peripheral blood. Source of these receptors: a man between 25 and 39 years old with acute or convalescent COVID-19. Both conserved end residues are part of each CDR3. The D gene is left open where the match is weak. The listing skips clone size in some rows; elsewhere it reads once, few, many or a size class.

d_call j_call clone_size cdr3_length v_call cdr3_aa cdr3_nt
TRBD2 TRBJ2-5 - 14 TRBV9 CASSYAGGQETQYF TGTGCCAGCAGCTACGCGGGGGGGCAAGAGACCCAGTACTTC
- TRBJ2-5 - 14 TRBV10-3 CAISASGGQETQYF TGTGCCATCAGTGCCTCCGGGGGCCAAGAGACCCAGTACTTC
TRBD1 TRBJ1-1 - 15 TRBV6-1 CASSEPGQGLFEAFF TGTGCCAGCAGTGAGCCGGGACAGGGCTTATTTGAAGCTTTCTTT
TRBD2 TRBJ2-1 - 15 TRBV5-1 CASSLMLAGGNEQFF TGCGCCAGCAGCTTGATGCTAGCGGGAGGTAATGAGCAGTTCTTC
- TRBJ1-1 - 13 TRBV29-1 CSVERGMNTEAFF TGCAGCGTTGAAAGGGGGATGAACACTGAAGCTTTCTTT
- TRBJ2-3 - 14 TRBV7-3 CANSFSESTDTQYF TGTGCCAACAGCTTCTCGGAGAGCACAGATACGCAGTATTTT
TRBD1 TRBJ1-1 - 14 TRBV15 CATRPGQPISEAFF TGTGCCACCAGGCCGGGACAGCCGATTTCTGAAGCTTTCTTT
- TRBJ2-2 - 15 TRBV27 CASSWRDKVTGELFF TGTGCCAGCAGTTGGAGAGATAAGGTAACCGGGGAGCTGTTTTTT
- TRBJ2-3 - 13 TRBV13 CASSLMGQDTQYF TGTGCCAGCAGCTTGATGGGCCAAGATACGCAGTATTTT
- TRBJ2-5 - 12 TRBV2 CASIFLSETQYF TGTGCCAGCATCTTCTTGTCAGAGACCCAGTACTTC
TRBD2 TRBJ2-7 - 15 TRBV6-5 CASGGLAATTSEQYF TGTGCCAGCGGAGGACTAGCCGCTACTACGAGCGAGCAGTACTTC
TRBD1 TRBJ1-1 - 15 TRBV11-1 CASSTGTGLNTEAFF TGTGCCAGCAGCACTGGGACAGGGCTGAACACTGAAGCTTTCTTT
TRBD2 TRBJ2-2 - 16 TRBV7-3 CASSLSGGLGTGELFF TGTGCCAGCAGCTTATCGGGGGGGCTCGGCACCGGGGAGCTGTTTTTT
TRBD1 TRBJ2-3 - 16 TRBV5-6 CASSLVGQGISDTQYF TGTGCCAGCAGCTTGGTCGGACAGGGGATTTCAGATACGCAGTATTTT
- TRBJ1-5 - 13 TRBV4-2 CASSLEGDQPQHF TGTGCCAGCAGCCTCGAAGGGGATCAGCCCCAGCATTTT
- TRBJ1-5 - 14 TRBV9 CASSVGGSNQPQHF TGTGCCAGCAGCGTAGGAGGCAGCAATCAGCCCCAGCATTTT
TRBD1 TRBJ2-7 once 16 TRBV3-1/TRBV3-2 CASSQGRDRGGYEQYF TGTGCCAGCAGCCAAGGAAGGGACAGGGGGGGATACGAGCAGTACTTC
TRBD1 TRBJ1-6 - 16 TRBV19 CASTTGTGVVNSPLHF TGTGCCAGTACAACCGGGACAGGGGTGGTTAATTCACCCCTCCACTTT
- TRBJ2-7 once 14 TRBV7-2 CASSLPPLAYEQYF TGTGCCAGCAGCTTGCCCCCATTGGCTTACGAGCAGTACTTC
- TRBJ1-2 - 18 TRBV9 CASSVAPGQSQRGYGYTF TGTGCCAGCAGCGTAGCCCCGGGGCAGTCGCAGCGGGGATATGGCTACACCTTC
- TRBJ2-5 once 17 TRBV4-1 CASSQDSRSATGGTQYF TGCGCCAGCAGCCAAGATAGTCGTTCGGCTACCGGAGGGACCCAGTACTTC
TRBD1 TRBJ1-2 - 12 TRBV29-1 CSVEGSGGGYTF TGCAGCGTTGAAGGTTCAGGGGGTGGCTACACCTTC
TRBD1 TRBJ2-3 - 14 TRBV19 CASRDRGRTDTQYF TGTGCCAGTAGGGACAGGGGGAGGACAGATACGCAGTATTTT
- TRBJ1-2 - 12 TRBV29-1 CSVTGFGYGYTF TGCAGCGTCACAGGGTTCGGCTATGGCTACACCTTC
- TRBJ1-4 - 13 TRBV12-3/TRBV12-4 CASSFRDDGKLFF TGTGCCAGCAGTTTCAGGGATGACGGAAAACTGTTTTTT
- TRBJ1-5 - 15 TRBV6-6 CASSTRQLSNQPQHF TGTGCCAGCAGCACTAGACAACTTAGCAATCAGCCCCAGCATTTT
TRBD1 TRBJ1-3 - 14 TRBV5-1 CASSRGTGGNTIYF TGCGCCAGCAGCCGCGGGACAGGGGGTAACACCATATATTTT
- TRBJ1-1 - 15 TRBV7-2 CASSLVAGLNTEAFF TGTGCCAGCAGCTTAGTGGCGGGGTTAAACACTGAAGCTTTCTTT
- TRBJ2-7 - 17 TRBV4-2 CASSQEDDRSGDLEQYF TGTGCCAGCAGCCAAGAGGACGACAGGTCAGGGGACCTCGAGCAGTACTTC
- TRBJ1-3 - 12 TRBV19 CASRYSGNTIYF TGTGCCAGTAGATACTCTGGAAACACCATATATTTT
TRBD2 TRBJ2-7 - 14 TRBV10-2 CASTFGGGTYEQYF TGCGCCAGCACTTTCGGCGGGGGAACCTACGAGCAGTACTTC
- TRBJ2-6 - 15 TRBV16 CASSRVVAGANVLTF TGTGCCAGCAGCCGAGTCGTGGCTGGGGCCAACGTCCTGACTTTC
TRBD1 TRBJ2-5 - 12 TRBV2 CATNRGQETQYF TGTGCCACAAACAGGGGGCAAGAGACCCAGTACTTC
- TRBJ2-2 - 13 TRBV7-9 CASSLGRTGELFF TGTGCCAGCAGCTTAGGCAGGACCGGGGAGCTGTTTTTT
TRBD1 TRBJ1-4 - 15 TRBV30 CASPKPTGGDEKLFF TGTGCCTCACCGAAGCCCACAGGGGGCGATGAAAAACTGTTTTTT
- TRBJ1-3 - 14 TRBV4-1 CASSLRSSGNTIYF TGCGCCAGCAGCCTTCGGTCCTCTGGAAACACCATATATTTT
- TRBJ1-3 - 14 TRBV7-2 CASSIRGKGNTIYF TGTGCCAGCAGCATCCGGGGGAAGGGAAACACCATATATTTT
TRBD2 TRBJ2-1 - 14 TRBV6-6 CASSPGEREGRTVF TGTGCCAGCAGTCCAGGAGAGCGGGAGGGCCGAACGGTCTTC
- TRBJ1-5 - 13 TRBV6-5 CASSPVSNQPQHF TGTGCTAGCAGCCCGGTTAGCAATCAGCCCCAGCATTTT
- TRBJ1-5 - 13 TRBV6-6 CASSAGGHQAQHF TGTGCCAGCAGCGCCGGCGGTCATCAAGCCCAGCATTTT
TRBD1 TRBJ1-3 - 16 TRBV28 CASSPYDRVSGNTIYF TGTGCCAGCAGTCCGTACGACAGGGTCTCTGGAAACACCATATATTTT
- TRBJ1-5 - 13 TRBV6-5 CASGEGSNQPQHF TGTGCCAGCGGAGAGGGAAGCAATCAGCCCCAGCATTTT
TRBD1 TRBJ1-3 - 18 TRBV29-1 CSVELVLGTGKTGNTIYF TGCAGCGTTGAATTAGTGCTGGGGACAGGGAAAACTGGAAACACCATATATTTT
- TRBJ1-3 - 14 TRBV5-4 CASSTDPWGDTIYF TGTGCCAGCAGCACCGATCCATGGGGAGACACCATATATTTT
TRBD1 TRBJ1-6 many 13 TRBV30 CAWRTGAYSPLHF TGTGCCTGGAGAACAGGGGCGTATTCACCCCTCCACTTT
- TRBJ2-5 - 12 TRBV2 CAAGPYQETQYF TGTGCGGCGGGACCGTACCAAGAGACCCAGTACTTC
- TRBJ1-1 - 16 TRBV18 CASSPQIGQWNTEAFF TGTGCCAGCTCACCACAGATCGGACAATGGAACACTGAAGCTTTCTTT
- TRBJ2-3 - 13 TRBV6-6 CASRRSPGDTQYF TGTGCCAGCAGGCGGTCGCCGGGAGATACGCAGTATTTT
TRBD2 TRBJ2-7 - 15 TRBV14 CASSRGGTLAYEQYF TGTGCCAGCAGCCGGGGGGGGACGTTGGCCTACGAGCAGTACTTC